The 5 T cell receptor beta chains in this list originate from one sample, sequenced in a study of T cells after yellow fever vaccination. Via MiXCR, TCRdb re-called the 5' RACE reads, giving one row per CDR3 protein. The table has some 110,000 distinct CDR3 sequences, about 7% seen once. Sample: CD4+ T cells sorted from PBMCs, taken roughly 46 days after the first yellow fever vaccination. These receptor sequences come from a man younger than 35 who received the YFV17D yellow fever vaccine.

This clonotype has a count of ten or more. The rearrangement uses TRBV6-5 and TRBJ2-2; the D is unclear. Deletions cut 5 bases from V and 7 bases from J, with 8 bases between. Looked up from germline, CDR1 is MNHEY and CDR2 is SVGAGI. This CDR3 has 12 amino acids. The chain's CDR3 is CASSRPVGELFF. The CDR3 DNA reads TGTGCCAGCAGTCGACCGGTCGGGGAGCTGTTTTTT.

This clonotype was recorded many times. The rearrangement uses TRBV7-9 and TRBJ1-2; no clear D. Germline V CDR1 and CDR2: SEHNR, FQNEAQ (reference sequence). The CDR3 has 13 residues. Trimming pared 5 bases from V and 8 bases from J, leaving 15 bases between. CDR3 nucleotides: TGTGCCAGCAGCCCCCTTGAAGAGGTCGGCTACACCTTC. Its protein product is CASSPLEEVGYTF.

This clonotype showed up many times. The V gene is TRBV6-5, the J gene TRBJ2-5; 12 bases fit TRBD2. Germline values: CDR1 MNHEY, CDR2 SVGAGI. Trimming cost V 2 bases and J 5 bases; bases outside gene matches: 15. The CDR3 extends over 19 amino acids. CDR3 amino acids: CASSYTYPGASGGAETQYF. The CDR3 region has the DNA TGTGCCAGCAGTTACACTTACCCGGGGGCTAGCGGGGGGGCTGAGACCCAGTACTTC.

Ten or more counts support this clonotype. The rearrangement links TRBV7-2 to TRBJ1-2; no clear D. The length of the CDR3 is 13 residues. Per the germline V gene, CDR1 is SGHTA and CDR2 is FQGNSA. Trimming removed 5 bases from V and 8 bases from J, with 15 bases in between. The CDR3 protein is CASSPRGQLGYTF. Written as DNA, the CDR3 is TGTGCCAGCAGCCCCCGAGGGCAGCTCGGCTACACCTTC. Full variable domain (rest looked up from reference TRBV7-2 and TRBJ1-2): GAGVSQSPSNKVTEKGKDVELRCDPISGHTALYWYRQSLGQGLEFLIYFQGNSAPDKSGLPSDRFSAERTGGSVSTLTIQRTQQEDSAVYLCASSPRGQLGYTFGSGTRLTVV.

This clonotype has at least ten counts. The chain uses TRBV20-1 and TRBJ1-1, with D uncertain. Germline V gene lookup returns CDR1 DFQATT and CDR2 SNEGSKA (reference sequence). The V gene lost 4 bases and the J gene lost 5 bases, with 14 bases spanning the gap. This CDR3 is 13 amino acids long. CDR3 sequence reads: CSATRPEVTEAFF. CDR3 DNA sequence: TGCAGTGCTACCCGCCCGGAGGTGACTGAAGCTTTCTTT.